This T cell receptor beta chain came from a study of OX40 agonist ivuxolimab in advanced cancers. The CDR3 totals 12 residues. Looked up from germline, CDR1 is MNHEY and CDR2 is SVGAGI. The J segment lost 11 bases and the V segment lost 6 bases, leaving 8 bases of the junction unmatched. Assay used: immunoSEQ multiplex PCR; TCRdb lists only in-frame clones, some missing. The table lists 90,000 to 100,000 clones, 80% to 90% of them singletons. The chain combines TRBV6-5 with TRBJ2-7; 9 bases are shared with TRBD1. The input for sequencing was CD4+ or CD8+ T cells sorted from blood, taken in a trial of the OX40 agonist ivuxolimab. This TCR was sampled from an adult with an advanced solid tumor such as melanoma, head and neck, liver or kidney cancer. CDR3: CASSRDRALKYF. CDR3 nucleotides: TGTGCCAGCAGCCGGGACAGGGCGCTAAAGTACTTC.